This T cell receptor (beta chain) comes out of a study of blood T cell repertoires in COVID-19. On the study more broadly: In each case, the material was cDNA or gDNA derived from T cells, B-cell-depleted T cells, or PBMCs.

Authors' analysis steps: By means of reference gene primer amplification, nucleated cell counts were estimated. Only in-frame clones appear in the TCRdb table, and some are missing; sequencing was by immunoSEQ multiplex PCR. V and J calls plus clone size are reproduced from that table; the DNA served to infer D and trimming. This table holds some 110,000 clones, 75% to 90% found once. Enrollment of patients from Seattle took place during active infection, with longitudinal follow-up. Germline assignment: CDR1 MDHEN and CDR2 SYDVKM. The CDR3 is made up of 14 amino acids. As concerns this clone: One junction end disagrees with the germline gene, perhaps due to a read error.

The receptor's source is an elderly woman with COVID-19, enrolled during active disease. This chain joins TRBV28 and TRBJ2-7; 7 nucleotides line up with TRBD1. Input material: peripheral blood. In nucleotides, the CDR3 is TGTGCCTGCAGTAACCCGGGACAGAGCTACGAGCAGTACTTC. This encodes CACSNPGQSYEQYF.